One sample yielded the 15 T cell receptor beta chains listed below, sequenced in a study of CXCR3-negative and CXCR3-positive naive CD8 T cells. No antigens are known for them. Libraries were UMI-labeled 5' RACE TRB cDNA. TCRdb reprocessed the 5' RACE reads, keeping one entry per CDR3 protein, no DNA. In all, the sample yields around 140,000 distinct CDR3 sequences. Study-wide results and limits: TRB CDR3 hydrophobicity was greater in CXCR3-positive naive cells than in CXCR3-negative naive cells.

The sample comprised naive CXCR3+ CD8+ T cells from blood. Subset denoted: CD45RO-CCR7+CD27+CD95- naive CD8+ T cells expressing CXCR3 (TNR3+). These receptors all stem from a human donor in good health. Some clones in this sample may be carry-over from other donors' samples.

The chain combines TRBV20-1 with TRBJ2-7; the TRBD1 assignment by TCRdb is unverifiable without DNA. This CDR3 comprises 15 residues. Germline CDR1 and CDR2: DFQATT and SNEGSKA (reference sequence). The CDR3 sequence is CSARDLLGGYDEQYF.

The rearrangement uses TRBV9 and TRBJ2-1; checking the TCRdb D call of TRBD1 is not possible without DNA. Looked up from germline, CDR1 is SGDLS and CDR2 is YYNGEE. This CDR3 has 12 residues. The chain's CDR3 is CASSPPVGEQFF.

The chain couples TRBV27 to TRBJ2-3; TCRdb's D gene call, TRBD2, goes unchecked for lack of DNA. In germline, CDR1 is MNHEY, CDR2 SMNVEV (reference sequence). This CDR3 contains 14 residues. The CDR3: CASSPASEADTQYF.

The chain combines TRBV4-3 with TRBJ2-7; checking the TCRdb D call of TRBD2 is not possible without DNA. The CDR3 has 16 amino acids. The germline gives CDR1 LGHNA, CDR2 YSLEER. CDR3 in amino acids: CASSQDLAGPRGEQYF.

The V and J genes are TRBV7-8 and TRBJ2-5; with no DNA, the TCRdb D assignment of TRBD2 cannot be verified. CDR1 and CDR2 (germline): SGHVS, FQNEAQ. The CDR3 sequence is 18 residues long. CDR3 protein: CASSLEHRLAGYQETQYF.

The chain recombines TRBV5-1 with TRBJ2-7; the TRBD2 assignment by TCRdb is unverifiable without DNA. Germline assignment: CDR1 SGHRS and CDR2 YFSETQ. The CDR3 is 15 residues long. The CDR3: CASSFGGRGTYEQYF. Based on the CDR3 plus reference TRBV5-1 and TRBJ2-7, the full variable domain is KAGVTQTPRYLIKTRGQQVTLSCSPISGHRSVSWYQQTPGQGLQFLFEYFSETQRNKGNFPGRFSGRQFSNSRSEMNVSTLELGDSALYLCASSFGGRGTYEQYFGPGTRLTVT.

V gene TRBV12-3 or TRBV12-4 combines with J gene TRBJ2-7; the TCRdb D gene call, TRBD2, has no DNA to confirm it. This CDR3 has 13 residues. The CDR3: CASESGGSGEQYF.

The chain is built from TRBV7-9 and TRBJ2-7; TCRdb's D call of TRBD1 is untestable without DNA. CDR1 is SEHNR, CDR2 FQNEAQ, per germline (reference sequence). This CDR3 contains 13 residues. This chain's CDR3 is CASSLWAQYEQYF.

CDR3 sequence reads: CASKRGGTRSSYEQYF. This chain joins TRBV6-2 or TRBV6-3 and TRBJ2-7; without DNA, the TCRdb call of TRBD1 cannot be checked. Germline CDR1 reads MNHEY; CDR2 reads SVGEGT. The CDR3 sequence is 16 residues long.

This rearrangement joins TRBV5-1 to TRBJ2-1; the D call from TCRdb, TRBD2, cannot be confirmed without DNA. Germline values: CDR1 SGHRS, CDR2 YFSETQ. The CDR3 has 15 amino acids. This chain's CDR3 is CASSLVSGGAGEQFF.

This chain uses TRBV7-9 with TRBJ2-3; the TCRdb call, TRBD1, lacks DNA for checking. The CDR3 consists of 16 residues. Germline V gene lookup returns CDR1 SEHNR and CDR2 FQNEAQ (reference sequence). The CDR3 sequence is CASSLGGQGSSDTQYF.

The chain combines TRBV7-2 with TRBJ1-2. This CDR3 spans 19 amino acids. Germline values: CDR1 SGHTA, CDR2 FQGNSA. The CDR3 loop reads CASSLAFTGSTKENYGYTF.

The V call is TRBV4-2, the J call TRBJ2-5; the D call from TCRdb, TRBD1, cannot be confirmed without DNA. The CDR3 has 16 amino acids. Per germline, CDR1 LGHNA and CDR2 YNFKEQ. The CDR3 sequence is CASSQVRPTPQETQYF.

V and J are TRBV5-1 and TRBJ2-7; TCRdb selects TRBD2, and the lack of DNA leaves this call unchecked. The CDR3 consists of 15 residues. Per germline, CDR1 SGHRS and CDR2 YFSETQ. This chain's CDR3 is CASQRKGSGSYEQYF.

V is TRBV7-6 and J is TRBJ2-1; the TCRdb call, TRBD1, lacks DNA for checking. CDR1 is SGHVS and CDR2 is FNYEAQ in the germline V gene. The CDR3 contains 15 residues. The CDR3: CASSLVGVAYNEQFF.